The following is a TCR beta chain sequence with its context. Its antigen remains undetermined. Base qualities were left out, and no much larger clone turns up one base away. Receptors were amplified or captured by the immunoSEQ multiplex PCR assay. For the multiplex PCR, a mixture combining 60 forward primers for TCR Vbeta segments and 13 reverse primers for TCR Jbeta segments was used. The CDR3 region of rearranged TCR beta genes was amplified from genomic DNA by a multiplex PCR assay. Amplified TCR beta libraries were sequenced as 87-base-pair reads on the Illumina HiSeq System. The study's own analysis went as follows. In a later analysis, tens of millions of unique TCR beta chains were counted across the approximately 640 repertoires, and about 9.9 million of these chains were shared by at least two donors. Raw reads were error-corrected and collapsed into unique sequences by a nearest-neighbor algorithm in which closely related sequences were merged to remove PCR and sequencing errors. V, D and J gene segments were assigned by aligning CDR3 sequences to IMGT reference sequences. For a sequence to be retained, a match of at least six nucleotides was required to both a V gene segment and a J gene segment. A rearrangement counted as productive if the CDR3 had no stop codons and remained in frame with V and J, and every other rearrangement counted as non-productive. CDR3 was defined according to IMGT convention as the region running from the second conserved V-encoded cysteine to the conserved J-encoded phenylalanine. The earlier analysis of some 600 of the donors excluded sequences that lacked an unambiguous match to a single V gene segment. In an earlier analysis of several hundred of the donors, V segments were called functional above 56.7% productive rearrangements and were called segregating when the between-donor standard deviation exceeded 5%. To diagnose cytomegalovirus status from the catalog of TCR beta chain sequences, a statistical classification framework was built. V and J gene assignment, in a later analysis, came from comparing TCR nucleotide sequences with IMGT/GENE-DB human TR gene sequences. Using the TCRdist pipeline, a later analysis assigned CDR3 sequences along with most-parsimonious VDJ recombination scenarios. A later analysis defined each TCR beta chain by its CDR3 amino acid sequence plus V-gene family, and excluded reads lacking a unique V-gene family. As a way to deal with suspected cross-contamination and a sequencing artifact, a later analysis dropped 640 or so nucleotide sequences that were highly shared and had low generation probability. In a later analysis, a clonal expansion index was calculated for each public chain from normalized within-repertoire ranks of inferred template counts. A later analysis computed generation probabilities with a VDJ recombination model fitted to out-of-frame rearrangements, and checked the results against IGoR. Hypergeometric tests were used in a later analysis to score TCR-TCR, TCR-HLA and TCR-CMV co-occurrence, with a repertoire-size bias correction applied to the TCR pairs. In a later analysis, false discovery rates were estimated by permuting HLA or CMV assignments 20 times. In a later analysis, co-occurring TCRs were grouped using DBSCAN, with TCRdist sequence similarity added in when clustering inside HLA-allele-positive subsets. For co-occurrence clustering, repertoires with fewer than 30,000 or more than 120,000 public chains were excluded, along with about five repertoires with anomalous nucleotide sharing. TCRdb stores this immuneACCESS table with in-frame sequences only. Part of the clones is absent; in the studies checked, under half of the shortfall reflects unresolved V genes, and no reason is known for the rest. V, J and clone size are those of that table, while D and trimming were read from the DNA. Across this sample there are fewer than 200,000 clones, with approximately 84% seen only once. 2% to 3% of the sample lies in the top ten.

According to the germline V gene, CDR1 reads SGDLS and CDR2 reads YYNGEE. The germline V end is reduced by 3 bases and the J end by 0 bases; junction bases left unmatched: 5. There are 16 amino acids in the CDR3, from cysteine to phenylalanine inclusive. Left in the record is the CDR3 DNA by itself, 48 bases read in frame from the first base. In total, just over 650 healthy bone marrow donors made up the cohort. Cohort members were all nominally healthy when sampled, although unrecorded immune exposures were likely present. The donor tested CMV seropositive, placing the donor among the 289 seropositive members of the cohort. Every donor gave a peripheral blood sample, and the peripheral blood mononuclear cells from that sample were used for TCR beta sequencing. Genomic DNA extraction from the blood cell samples was performed with the Qiagen DNeasy Blood Extraction Kit. The sample is drawn from a study of cytomegalovirus exposure and HLA in healthy donors (dated by TCRdb to the late 2010s). As for the study more broadly: An earlier analysis of roughly 610 of the donors reported over 250 Gb of sequence data and around 120 million unique TCR beta sequences obtained from about 179 million T cells. An early release covering 550 to 700 HLA-typed donors comprised around 300 gigabases of sequencing data and 85 million or so unique TCR sequences. Of the roughly 420 genotyped donors, 81% were placed in the genetic ancestry cluster associated with self-reported Caucasian donors. The study was designed to test whether signatures of past pathogen exposure could be identified by cataloging public T cell receptors. The study used immunosequencing to profile the T cell repertoires of approximately 640 subjects and linked those repertoires to cytomegalovirus serostatus. Besides the first cohort of around 670 subjects, a separate validation cohort made up of 120 different subjects was used. To predict cytomegalovirus infection status, the study brought together high-throughput TCR immunosequencing, statistical association of individual TCRs with disease status, and machine learning. A later analysis re-examined previously published TCR beta repertoires from more than 650 donors and added high-resolution HLA genotyping to investigate patterns of TCR occurrence. Rather than drawing on any new phenotypic data, the later analysis identified candidate immune exposures from TCR beta sequences and the way those sequences occurred across donors. In an earlier analysis of a few hundred of the donors, high-throughput TCR beta sequencing was used to judge whether each TCR beta V gene segment behaved as functional or pseudogenic. Alongside the repertoire data, information on donor age, sex, ethnicity and CMV serostatus was compiled. Genome-wide SNP genotypes for about 55% of the roughly 670 donors were used in a later genetic analysis, which treated that subset as a discovery cohort. All discovery cohort repertoires had been generated using a single sequencing platform. Both class I and class II loci were covered by HLA typing, at four-digit resolution. The number of donors typed differed by locus, with 629-630 for A, B, C, DRB1 and DQB1, 522 for DQA1, over 600 for DPA1, and some 440 for DPB1. Five DR-DQ haplotypes were handled as single units for association and clustering because linkage in the cohort was strong. Among about 410 genotyped donors of the cohort, an average of around 220,000 unique TCR beta nucleotide sequences was sequenced per donor, of which roughly 17% were non-productive.

The investigation overall reported the following: A later genetic analysis reported fewer N-insertions in productive TCRs among donors in an Asian-associated ancestry cluster than the roughly 670-donor mean. In vitro tests confirmed that a few of the cytomegalovirus-associated TCR beta chains recognize cytomegalovirus antigens. Correlated functional status among segregating V segments might be attributable to linkage disequilibrium, but an unknown experimental factor could not be ruled out. A further reported finding was that TCR beta sequences accurately predicted the HLA-A and HLA-B alleles for most subjects in the first cohort. An earlier analysis of 587 of the donors showed that most TCR beta V segments appeared in productive rearrangements either about 87% or about 30% of the time, which broadly matched IMGT annotations. In a later analysis, TCR association rates were found to vary across HLA loci, with the most associated TCRs seen for DRB1 alleles and the fewest for HLA-C alleles. Specific HLA alleles were associated with 15,000 to 20,000 TCR beta sequences at a false discovery rate of 0.05 in a later analysis. Sequencing depth was assumed to be roughly uniform across donors in the presence/absence analyses, though that assumption may not hold. When HLA alleles, especially DR and DQ, strongly co-occurred, TCR associations were difficult to assign to individual alleles. A later analysis found that HLA-associated TCR beta chains were more clonally expanded and had lower generation probabilities than equally common non-associated chains. In both the original and validation cohorts, the classifier was reported to diagnose cytomegalovirus status with high specificity and sensitivity. The only immune exposure information available for the cohort was CMV serostatus. An association between a missense DCLRE1C variant and V-gene and J-gene trimming of TCR beta chains was found in a later genetic analysis and replicated in an independent cohort. This cohort had only TCR beta chains sequenced, and the lack of alpha or paired-chain data limited which features could be detected. In the study, some 160 TCR beta chains were listed as associated with cytomegalovirus. In a later analysis, several top co-occurrence clusters were reported to appear linked to parvovirus B19, influenza, CMV and Epstein-Barr virus. Some IMGT-functional V segments, including TRBV6-2 and TRBV6-3, could not be distinguished by the 87-base-pair reads and were therefore excluded. According to a later analysis, most CMV-associated TCR beta chains appeared to be HLA-restricted, and the HLA associations seemed to be driven largely by CMV exposure. While some public TCRs were present in many individuals, most TCR sequences turned up only very rarely across donors. According to the authors, the approach could potentially be generalized to other disease states and immunological phenotypes. Because HLA typing was missing for some donors at each locus, association tests included only the typed subset. The sequencing pipeline was judged likely to have produced a cluster of highly shared sequence variants as a technical artifact. Because counts were too low, about 18 rarely observed V segments, including chromosome 9 orphons, were excluded from the earlier analysis of around 640 of the donors.

The sample was PBMCs. This chain is built from TRBV9 and TRBJ2-3, and 9 junction bases match TRBD1. This receptor was taken from a man younger than 45 in good health and CMV-seropositive. In nucleotides, the sequence is TGTGCCAGCAGCGCCCTACAGGGGGCTAGCACAGATACGCAGTATTTT. This translates into CASSALQGASTDTQYF.